The 3 T cell receptor beta chains below were found in one sample sequenced in a study of blood T cell repertoires in COVID-19. Clones were sequenced by immunoSEQ multiplex PCR, and TCRdb holds only the in-frame ones, with some missing. The sample comprises some 64,000 clones, approximately 79% of which are singletons, and roughly 20% rests with the top ten. The sample was peripheral blood. All receptors come from a woman older than 75 with active or convalescent COVID-19.

This sequence joins TRBV19 and TRBJ1-2; TRBD1 aligns across 7 bases. Germline V lookup: CDR1 LNHDA, CDR2 SQIVND (reference sequence). This CDR3 has 16 amino acids. J was trimmed by 2 bases and V by 0 bases; bases with no gene match: 6. CDR3 protein: CASSIDQGGLNYGYTF. The CDR3 nucleotides read TGTGCCAGTAGTATAGATCAAGGGGGCCTAAACTATGGCTACACCTTC. Full variable domain (outside the CDR3, taken from reference TRBV19 and TRBJ1-2): DGGITQSPKYLFRKEGQNVTLSCEQNLNHDAMYWYRQDPGQGLRLIYYSQIVNDFQKGDIAEGYSVSREKKESFPLTVTSAQKNPTAFYLCASSIDQGGLNYGYTFGSGTRLTVV.

The chain is built from TRBV9 and TRBJ1-2, with D maybe TRBD1 (6 bases). With 0 bases removed from V and 5 bases from J, the gap between germline ends came to 17 bases. The V gene's germline CDR1 is SGDLS and CDR2 YYNGEE. There are 16 residues in the CDR3. The CDR3 loop reads CASSVDGQGRRYGYTF. As DNA, the CDR3 is TGTGCCAGCAGCGTAGATGGGCAGGGGAGAAGGTATGGCTACACCTTC.

Written as DNA, the CDR3 is TGTGCCAGCAGTGAAGCGCCAAGGAGGAACACTGAAGCTTTCTTT. It encodes CASSEAPRRNTEAFF. J is TRBJ1-1 and V is TRBV2; D call uncertain. Trimming took off 0 bases at V and 1 base at J, with 9 bases between the two ends. CDR1 is SNHLY, CDR2 FYNNEI, per germline. The CDR3 contains 15 residues.